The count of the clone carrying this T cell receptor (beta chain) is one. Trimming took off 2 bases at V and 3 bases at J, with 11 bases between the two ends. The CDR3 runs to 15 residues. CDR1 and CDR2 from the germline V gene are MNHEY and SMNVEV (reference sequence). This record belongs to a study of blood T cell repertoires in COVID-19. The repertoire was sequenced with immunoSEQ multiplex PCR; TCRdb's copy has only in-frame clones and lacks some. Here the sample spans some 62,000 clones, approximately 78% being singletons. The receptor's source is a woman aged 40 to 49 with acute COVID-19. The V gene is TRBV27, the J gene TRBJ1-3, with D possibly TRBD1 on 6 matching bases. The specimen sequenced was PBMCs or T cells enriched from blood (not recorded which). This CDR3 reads CASSLTGQIGNTIYF. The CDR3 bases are TGTGCCAGCAGTTTAACAGGACAGATTGGAAACACCATATATTTT.